The source of this TCR beta chain is a study of blood T cell repertoires in COVID-19. Background on the study: Whether acute or convalescent, the COVID-19 samples came from the United States, Italy and Spain. T cells, B-cell-depleted T cells, or PBMCs supplied cDNA or gDNA.

From germline, CDR1 is LGHDT and CDR2 YNNKEL (reference sequence). The CDR3 runs 17 residues. The V end was cut by 4 bases, the J end by 8 bases, with 24 bases between. Original handling: Counts of nucleated cells, estimated from reference gene primer amplification, were obtained. Sequencing was performed with immunoSEQ multiplex PCR; in TCRdb, only in-frame clones are kept and a portion is missing. V, J and clone size are those of that table, while D and trimming were read from the DNA. The sample contains 90,000 to 95,000 clones, around 90% of which appear only once. Material: peripheral blood. V is TRBV3-1 (or the pseudogene TRBV3-2) and J is TRBJ2-1; maybe TRBD1 (6 bases). The TCR sequence derives from a woman of 80 years or more with active COVID-19. The CDR3 DNA reads as TGTGCCAGCAGCCCCCAGGGGACGACCCTTCCGGTGGATGAGCAGTTCTTC. Translated, it gives CASSPQGTTLPVDEQFF.